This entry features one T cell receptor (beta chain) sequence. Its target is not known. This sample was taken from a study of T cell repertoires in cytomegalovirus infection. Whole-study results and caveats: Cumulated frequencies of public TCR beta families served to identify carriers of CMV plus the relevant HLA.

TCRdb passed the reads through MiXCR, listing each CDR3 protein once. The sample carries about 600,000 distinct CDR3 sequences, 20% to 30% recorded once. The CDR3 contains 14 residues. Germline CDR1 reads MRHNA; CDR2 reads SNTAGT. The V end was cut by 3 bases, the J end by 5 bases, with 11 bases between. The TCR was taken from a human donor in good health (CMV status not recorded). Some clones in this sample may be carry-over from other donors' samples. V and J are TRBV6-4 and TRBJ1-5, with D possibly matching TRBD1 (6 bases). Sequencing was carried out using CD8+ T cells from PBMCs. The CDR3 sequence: CASSEDSGDQPQHF. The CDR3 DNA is TGTGCCAGCAGTGAGGACAGCGGGGATCAGCCCCAGCATTTT.